Included here is one TCR beta chain sequence, with context. Its antigen is still unknown. This entry belongs to a study of vaccination effects on CD4 cells after COVID-19. Broader study findings: Clones induced by infection and by vaccine showed marked clonal contraction late after vaccination.

Expansion with viral peptide pools was applied to antigen-specific CD4+ T cells by the ViraFEST assay prior to sequencing. After more than 9 days in culture, the CD4+ T cells were isolated. Vaccinated recipients, who were negative for nucleocapsid antibodies, had no history of SARS-CoV-2 infection. At days 3 and 7, half of the medium was exchanged for IL-2 medium. Only in-frame clones appear in the TCRdb table, and some are missing; sequencing was by immunoSEQ multiplex PCR. The table shows 70,000 or so clones, with 78% occurring only once. The sequence was obtained from a human donor who received a COVID-19 vaccine. The sample here was CD4+ T cells from PBMCs cultured with SARS-CoV-2 spike peptides, taken before COVID-19 vaccination.

The CDR3, as DNA: TGCGCCAGCAGCTTGGGATGGCAGGCCTATGGCTACACCTTC. It encodes CASSLGWQAYGYTF. V is TRBV5-1 and J is TRBJ1-2; D gene uncertain. V lost 0 bases, J lost 4 bases, and 10 bases lay in between. From germline, CDR1 is SGHRS and CDR2 YFSETQ. The CDR3 consists of 14 residues. Using reference TRBV5-1 and TRBJ1-2 for the parts outside the CDR3, the full variable domain is KAGVTQTPRYLIKTRGQQVTLSCSPISGHRSVSWYQQTPGQGLQFLFEYFSETQRNKGNFPGRFSGRQFSNSRSEMNVSTLELGDSALYLCASSLGWQAYGYTFGSGTRLTVV.